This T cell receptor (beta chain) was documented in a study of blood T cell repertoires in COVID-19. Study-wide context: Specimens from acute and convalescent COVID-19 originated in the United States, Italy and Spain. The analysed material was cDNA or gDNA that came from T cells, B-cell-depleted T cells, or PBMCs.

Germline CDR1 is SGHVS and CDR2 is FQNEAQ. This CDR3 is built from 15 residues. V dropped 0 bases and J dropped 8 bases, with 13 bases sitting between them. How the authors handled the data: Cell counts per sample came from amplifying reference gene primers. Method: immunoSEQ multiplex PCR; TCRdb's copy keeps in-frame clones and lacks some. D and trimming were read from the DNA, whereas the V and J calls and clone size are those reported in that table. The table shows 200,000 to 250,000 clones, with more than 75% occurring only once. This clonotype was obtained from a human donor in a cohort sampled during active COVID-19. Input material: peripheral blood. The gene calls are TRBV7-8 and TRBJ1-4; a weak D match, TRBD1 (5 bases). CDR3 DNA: TGTGCCAGCAGCTTAGCTCGGGGGGTCGGGGAAAAACTGTTTTTT. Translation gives CASSLARGVGEKLFF.